A few counts support the clone carrying this TCR beta chain. The antigen is undetermined. Per-sample yields of isolated PBMCs were at least 7 million. Using a J-beta primer mix together with a sample-barcoded 5' primer, a second PCR was run for roughly 7 to 12 cycles. MiXCR was run by TCRdb on the 5' RACE reads, yielding one entry per CDR3 protein. The table lists 1.2 million to 1.5 million distinct CDR3 sequences, 59% of them singletons. The sample comes from a study of blood T cells in healthy people across ages. The study's findings and limits: A strong correlation was found between TCR beta diversity and the percentage of naive T cells.

J was trimmed by 2 bases and V by 3 bases; bases with no gene match: 5. The CDR3 covers 16 residues. CDR1 and CDR2 from the germline V gene are MDHEN and SYDVKM. The clonotype comes from a man aged 18 to 30 in good health. Sequenced sample: blood. V and J are TRBV28 and TRBJ2-7; TRBD2 aligns across 12 bases. CDR3 DNA sequence: TGTGCCAGCAGTTTGTGGACTAGCGGGGACGCCTACGAGCAGTACTTC. Translated: CASSLWTSGDAYEQYF. The full variable domain, its missing parts supplied by reference TRBV28 and TRBJ2-7, is DVKVTQSSRYLVKRTGEKVFLECVQDMDHENMFWYRQDPGLGLRLIYFSYDVKMKEKGDIPEGYSVSREKKERFSLILESASTNQTSMYLCASSLWTSGDAYEQYFGPGTRLTVT.